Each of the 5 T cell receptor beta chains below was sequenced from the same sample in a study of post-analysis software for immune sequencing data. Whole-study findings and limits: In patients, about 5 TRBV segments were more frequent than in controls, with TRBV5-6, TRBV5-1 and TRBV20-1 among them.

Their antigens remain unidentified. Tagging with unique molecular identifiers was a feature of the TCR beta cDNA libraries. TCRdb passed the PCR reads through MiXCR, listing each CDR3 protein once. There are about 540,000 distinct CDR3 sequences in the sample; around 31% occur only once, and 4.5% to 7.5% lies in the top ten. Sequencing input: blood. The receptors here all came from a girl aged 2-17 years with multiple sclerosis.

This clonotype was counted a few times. For the CDR3, the DNA is TGCAGTGCTCTCAGGGGTCTACAAGAGACCCAGTACTTC. It is translated as CSALRGLQETQYF. The genes are TRBV20-1 and TRBJ2-5, with a weak D call TRBD1 (6 bases). The CDR3 covers 13 residues. Trimming stripped 5 bases from V and 2 bases from J, with 12 bases between. Germline V CDR1 and CDR2: DFQATT, SNEGSKA (reference sequence).

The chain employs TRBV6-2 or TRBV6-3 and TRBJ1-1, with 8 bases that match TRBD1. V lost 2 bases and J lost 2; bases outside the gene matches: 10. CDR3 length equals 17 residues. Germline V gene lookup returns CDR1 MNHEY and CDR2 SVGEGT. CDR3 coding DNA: TGTGCCAGCAGTTACGGGTCTGTCGGACAGGGAAACACTGAAGCTTTCTTT. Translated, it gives CASSYGSVGQGNTEAFF.

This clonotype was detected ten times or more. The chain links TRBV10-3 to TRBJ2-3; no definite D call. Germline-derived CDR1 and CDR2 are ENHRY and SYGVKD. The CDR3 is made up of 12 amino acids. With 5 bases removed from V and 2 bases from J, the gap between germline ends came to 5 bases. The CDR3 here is CAISNVTDTQYF. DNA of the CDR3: TGTGCCATCAGTAACGTCACAGATACGCAGTATTTT.

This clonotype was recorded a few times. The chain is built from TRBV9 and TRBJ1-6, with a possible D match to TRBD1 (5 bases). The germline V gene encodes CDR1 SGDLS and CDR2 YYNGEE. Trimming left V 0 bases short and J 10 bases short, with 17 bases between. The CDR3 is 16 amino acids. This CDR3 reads CASSVEEARRGSPLHF. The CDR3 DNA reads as TGTGCCAGCAGCGTAGAGGAGGCCCGCCGGGGCTCACCCCTCCACTTT.

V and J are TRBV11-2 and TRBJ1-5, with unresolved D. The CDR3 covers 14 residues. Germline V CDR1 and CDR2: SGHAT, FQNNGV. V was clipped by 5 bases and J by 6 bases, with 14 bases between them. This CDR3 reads CASSRGEGGQPQHF. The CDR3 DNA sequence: TGTGCCAGCAGCCGGGGAGAGGGCGGTCAGCCCCAGCATTTT.